The rows below give T cell receptor beta chains drawn from one sample of a study of metastatic and nonmetastatic thyroid tumors. TCRdb re-called clones from the PCR reads using MiXCR. The table has more than 15,000 clones, around a quarter seen once; the top ten hold 6% to 7%. Sequencing input: blood. Every receptor here comes from a female donor with papillary thyroid cancer or a benign thyroid nodule (not recorded which). Some clones in this sample may be carry-over from other donors' samples. CDR3s include the opening cysteine and the closing phenylalanine or tryptophan. D genes are given only for firm matches. Clone size is shown for a subset of rows, as once, few, many or a class of expanded clone.

j_call d_call v_call clone_size cdr3_nt cdr3_aa
TRBJ1-2 TRBD1 TRBV7-6 - TGTGCCATCAGCTTACACAGGGGGGACTATGGCCACACCTTC CAISLHRGDYGHTF
TRBJ2-1 TRBD2 TRBV12-3/TRBV12-4 few TGTGCCAGCAGTTTTTCCCTGGGAGGGCCGAATGAGCAGTTCTTC CASSFSLGGPNEQFF
TRBJ1-1 - TRBV5-1 - TGCGCCAGTAGCTTTGGAGGGCTCGGTGAAGCTTTCTTT CASSFGGLGEAFF
TRBJ2-3 TRBD2 TRBV10-3 few TGTGCCATCAGAACGGGACTAGTCTTCGCAGATACGCAGTATTTT CAIRTGLVFADTQYF
TRBJ2-3 - TRBV24-1 - TGTGCCACCAGTGATCCCGCAGGGTATCGGGCAGATACGCAGTACTTT CATSDPAGYRADTQYF
TRBJ1-6 - TRBV12-3/TRBV12-4 many TGTGCCAGCAGTTTAGTGGGGGTTCGCAATTCACCCCTCCACTTT CASSLVGVRNSPLHF
TRBJ2-7 - TRBV6-2/TRBV6-3 - TGTGCCAGCAGTTACCCGGGGCCGACTACCGTGACTGACTCATACGAGCAGTACTTC CASSYPGPTTVTDSYEQYF
TRBJ2-2 - TRBV20-1 once TGCAGTGCTAGAGACCCCGCGTTACCGAACACCGGGGAGCTGTTTTTT CSARDPALPNTGELFF
TRBJ2-3 - TRBV7-2 - TGTGCCAGCAGGGGGCCGGGGCCAACAACAGACCCTAGCACAGATACGCAGTATTTT CASRGPGPTTDPSTDTQYF
TRBJ2-2 - TRBV7-7 many TGTGCTAGCAGCTTATCCGGGGGCGCGAACACCGGGGAGCTGTTTTTT CASSLSGGANTGELFF
TRBJ1-1 - TRBV6-1 - TGTGCCAGCAGTGGTAGGGGACGGTTTTCTGGAGCTTTCTTT CASSGRGRFSGAFF
TRBJ1-2 TRBD1 TRBV5-5 many TGTGCCAGCAGCGCCCGGACAGGGGTTAACTATGGCTACACCTTC CASSARTGVNYGYTF
TRBJ1-2 - TRBV30 - TGTGCCTTTTCCCAGGCGGCTAACTATGGCTACACCTTC CAFSQAANYGYTF
TRBJ2-1 TRBD2 TRBV7-9 once TGTGCCAGCAGCCAACTAGCGGGAGGTAATGAGCAGTTCTTC CASSQLAGGNEQFF
TRBJ2-1 - TRBV20-1 - TGCAGTGCTAGTTCTCTCCGCAATGAGCAGTTCTTC CSASSLRNEQFF
TRBJ1-1 - TRBV19 - TGTTCCACTCAAGACAGTTACACTGAAGCTTTCTTT CSTQDSYTEAFF
TRBJ1-3 - TRBV6-1 medium-sized TGTGCCAGCAGTGACAGCTTCTGGGGCGGAAACACCATATATTTT CASSDSFWGGNTIYF
TRBJ2-1 - TRBV28 few TGTGCCAGCAGTTTAAGGCCGGCTTACAATGAGCAGTTCTTC CASSLRPAYNEQFF
TRBJ2-5 TRBD2 TRBV7-8 many TGTGCCAGCAGCGCTAGACTAGCGGGAGTAGAGACCCAGTACTTC CASSARLAGVETQYF
TRBJ2-7 - TRBV9 - TGTGCCAGCAGCCCAGGGGGGGACTCCTACGAGCAGTACTTC CASSPGGDSYEQYF
TRBJ2-5 - TRBV5-5 - TGTGCCAGCAGCTCTAACGACAGGGAGGGAGAGACCCAGTACTTC CASSSNDREGETQYF
TRBJ2-3 TRBD2 TRBV20-1 - TGCAGTGCTAGAGACTATAGCGGGATAGGCACAGATACGCAGTATTTT CSARDYSGIGTDTQYF
TRBJ2-5 - TRBV20-1 many TGCAGTGCTTCGATCGCTGTTAGCGGACAAGAGACCCAGTACTTC CSASIAVSGQETQYF
TRBJ2-1 TRBD1 TRBV12-5 many TGCGCTAGTGGTTTGGACAGGTATGGGGATGAGCAGTTCTTC CASGLDRYGDEQFF
TRBJ2-2 - TRBV7-3 - TGTGCCAGCAGGTCCGGTCCTACCAGCGGGGAGCTGTTTTTT CASRSGPTSGELFF
TRBJ2-5 - TRBV6-1 many TGTGCCAGCAGTTTGGAAGAGGCCCAAGAGACCCAGTACTTC CASSLEEAQETQYF
TRBJ2-7 - TRBV5-1 - TGCGCCAGCAGCTTTCGACAGACCTCCTCCTACGAGCAGTACTTC CASSFRQTSSYEQYF
TRBJ1-2 - TRBV11-3 medium-sized TGTGCCAGCAGCCCGGACCGGGGCTATGGCTACACCTTC CASSPDRGYGYTF
TRBJ2-3 TRBD2 TRBV6-5 few TGTGCCAGCAGTTTAGCGGGAGAGGGTTATACGCAGTATTTT CASSLAGEGYTQYF
TRBJ1-4 TRBD1 TRBV18 many TGTGCCAGCTCATTGGGACAGGGATATAATGAAAAACTGTTTTTT CASSLGQGYNEKLFF
TRBJ1-5 - TRBV14 - TGTGCCAGCAGCCTAATAACAGGGCGGGAGCCCCAGCATTTT CASSLITGREPQHF
TRBJ2-7 - TRBV3-1 - TGTGCCAGCAGCCAAGGCCTAGCGAGCTACGAGCAGTACTTC CASSQGLASYEQYF
TRBJ2-3 TRBD2 TRBV7-2 many TGTGCCAGCAGCCGATTAGCGGGAGGGCGTGGTACAGATACGCAGTATTTT CASSRLAGGRGTDTQYF
TRBJ2-4 - TRBV9 many TGTGCCAGCAGCTCAGGACGTACTCAAGCCAAAAACATTCAGTACTTC CASSSGRTQAKNIQYF
TRBJ2-5 - TRBV7-9 - TGTGCCAGCAGCTTCGGGGGTTCTATCCGAGAGACCCAGTACTTC CASSFGGSIRETQYF
TRBJ1-4 TRBD1 TRBV6-1 many TGTGCCAGCAGTGAGGGACAGTCTTCTAATGAAAAACTGTTTTTT CASSEGQSSNEKLFF
TRBJ2-5 - TRBV20-1 - TGCAGTGTGGCTAGCGGAGGGGGGTACCAAGAGACCCAGTACTTC CSVASGGGYQETQYF
TRBJ2-7 TRBD2 TRBV27 medium-sized TGTGCCAGCAGTTTATACGGGAGGGCCTCCTACGAGCAGTACTTC CASSLYGRASYEQYF
TRBJ1-1 - TRBV20-1 few TGCAGTGCCACCCCGAGTGGGACAGAAGCTTTCTTT CSATPSGTEAFF
TRBJ2-7 - TRBV6-5 - TGTGCCAGCAGTTACTCGGCAGGCTACGAGCAGTACTTC CASSYSAGYEQYF
TRBJ1-2 - TRBV24-1 medium-sized TGTGCCACCAGTGCTCAGGGTACGGACTATGGCTACACCTTC CATSAQGTDYGYTF
TRBJ2-2 TRBD1 TRBV6-1 - TGTGCCAGCAGTCCCGGGACAGGGGACACCGGGGAGCTGTTTTTT CASSPGTGDTGELFF
TRBJ1-5 - TRBV19 medium-sized TGTGCCAGTAGTATCCAGGCAGCAAATCAGCCCCAGCATTTT CASSIQAANQPQHF
TRBJ2-7 - TRBV12-3/TRBV12-4 - TGTGCCAGCAGTTTAGGGCAGTTCTACGAGCAGTACTTC CASSLGQFYEQYF
TRBJ1-1 TRBD1 TRBV5-4 - TGTGCCAGCAGCCGGGACAGGTTGGGGACTGAAGCTTTCTTT CASSRDRLGTEAFF
TRBJ1-2 - TRBV18 many TGTGCCAGCTCACCCCGGGACGTAGAGTATGGCTACACCTTC CASSPRDVEYGYTF
TRBJ2-1 - TRBV6-2/TRBV6-3 - TGTGCCAGCAGTTACTCGTGGGTACCCGTCTTC CASSYSWVPVF
TRBJ1-5 - TRBV6-4 medium-sized TGTGCCAGCAGTGAGGGTAGCAATCAGCCCCAGCATTTT CASSEGSNQPQHF
TRBJ1-5 - TRBV30 - TGTGCCTGGAGTGTGGCGTACAATCAGCCCCAGCATTTT CAWSVAYNQPQHF
TRBJ1-4 TRBD1 TRBV20-1 - TGCAGTGCTACCGTGACAGGGGTCCAGTTTCGGGAAAAACTGTTTTTT CSATVTGVQFREKLFF
TRBJ2-3 - TRBV5-1 - TGCGCCAGCAGCTTGGATGCATATACTCAGTATTTT CASSLDAYTQYF
TRBJ1-4 - TRBV9 - TGTGCCAGCAGCGTATCTTTCACAACTAATGAAAAACTGTTTTTT CASSVSFTTNEKLFF
TRBJ1-5 - TRBV28 medium-sized TGTGCCACGGGGTTCCTAGAACAGCCCCAGCATTTT CATGFLEQPQHF
TRBJ2-2 TRBD1 TRBV25-1 few TGTGCCAGCAGTGAGGGGACAGTGGACACCGGCGAGCTGTTTTTT CASSEGTVDTGELFF
TRBJ2-7 - TRBV11-3 many TGTGCCAGCAGCCCCGGGTGGGACGAGCAGTACTTC CASSPGWDEQYF
TRBJ1-6 - TRBV4-1 many TGCGCCAGCAGCCAACTCGATTTGGGATTAGGGAATTCACCCCTCCACTTT CASSQLDLGLGNSPLHF
TRBJ1-6 TRBD1 TRBV28 - TGTGACAGCAGCTTTCCGCCCAGGACAGGGGGTAATTCAAACCTCCACTTT CDSSFPPRTGGNSNLHF
TRBJ1-3 - TRBV6-5 medium-sized TGTGCCAGCAGTTACTCGAGGAGGTCCGGAAACACCATATATTTT CASSYSRRSGNTIYF
TRBJ2-7 - TRBV3-1 - TGTGCCAGCAGCCTGGGGCCTGTCTACGAGCAGTACTTC CASSLGPVYEQYF